This T cell receptor (beta chain) appears in the sequencing data of a study of cytomegalovirus exposure and HLA in healthy donors. Study-level results: Earlier analysis found most TCR beta V segments productive about 87% or about 30% of the time.

Vbeta (60) and Jbeta (13) primers were used in the PCR. The data were produced by immunoSEQ multiplex PCR, yet TCRdb's version contains in-frame clones alone and is incomplete. The data show about 150,000 clones, around 65% seen once. Trimming left V 1 base short and J 6 bases short, with 15 bases between. The germline V gene encodes CDR1 SQVTM and CDR2 ANQGSEA. This CDR3 spans 14 amino acids. Of note for this clone: Its target is unknown.

The rearrangement joins TRBV29-1 to TRBJ1-2; TRBD1 might be the D (5 bases). The sequenced sample consisted of PBMCs. This clonotype was obtained from a woman in her twenties or thirties in good health and CMV-seropositive. CDR3 nucleotides: TGCAGCGTTGAAGGAAGTATGGCGGGGCATGGCTACACCTTC. Its translation is CSVEGSMAGHGYTF.